This record looks at one T cell receptor (beta chain) sequence and its context. What it recognizes is unknown. Data came from immunoSEQ multiplex PCR; TCRdb stores just in-frame clones and leaves some out. Of fewer than 60,000 clones listed, approximately 89% were seen once; the top ten hold around an eighth. This CDR3 has 16 amino acids. Germline loops: CDR1 KGHSH, CDR2 LQKENI. Trimming took off 1 base at V and 0 bases at J, with 12 bases between the two ends. The cohort excluded patients with autoimmune disease history or systemic immunosuppression. These data come from a study of OX40 agonist ivuxolimab in advanced cancers. The wider study: Three patients got partial responses; one had hepatocellular carcinoma and two had cutaneous melanoma.

Study results and caveats: Compared with CD4+, CD8+ T cells on average had more expanded clones. Low levels of normalized T-cell clonal expansion also appeared in some nonresponders.

The sequence came from an adult with an advanced solid tumor such as melanoma, head and neck, liver or kidney cancer. J is TRBJ1-2 and V is TRBV18; the D is unclear. The sequencing used CD4+ or CD8+ T cells sorted from blood, collected in a trial of the OX40 agonist ivuxolimab. The CDR3 DNA reads TGTGCCAGCTCACCACTGGCGGAAGTATCTAACTATGGCTACACCTTC. Its protein product is CASSPLAEVSNYGYTF.